Described below is a single TCR beta chain sequence and its context. Its target is not known. The data derive from a study of post-analysis software for immune sequencing data. Study-level background: Patients with relapsing-remitting, secondary progressive and progressive-relapsing multiple sclerosis courses were all represented.

Findings of the study overall: Compared with controls, patients had more of about 5 TRBV segments, including TRBV5-6, TRBV5-1 and TRBV20-1. For normalized Chao1 diversity, multiple sclerosis patients scored significantly lower than controls did. With F measure, samples from one preparation batch clustered together strongly.

Trimming took off 10 bases at V and 1 base at J, with 18 bases between the two ends. CDR3 length equals 15 residues. Unique molecular identifiers tagged the TCR beta cDNA libraries. Roughly 450,000 cDNA molecules came from 1 to 10 million T cells. TCRdb analysed the PCR reads with MiXCR anew, one entry per CDR3 protein. Here the sample spans approximately 660,000 distinct CDR3 sequences, over 45% being singletons. This TCR was recovered from a girl aged 2 to 10 with multiple sclerosis. Sequencing was done on a sample of blood. The chain has TRBV12-3 or TRBV12-4 and TRBJ2-3; perhaps D is TRBD1 or TRBD2 (5 bases each). The CDR3 region is CAIRPGTDRTDTQYF. CDR3 coding DNA: TGTGCCATAAGGCCAGGGACGGACCGCACAGATACGCAGTATTTT.